This T cell receptor beta chain was captured in a study of T cells in Graves' hyperthyroidism and ophthalmopathy. Amplification yielded TCR beta CDR3 regions, with RNA transcripts as the source. A set of HTBI primers served as the primers for a first-round RT-PCR of the TCR CDR3. A single record per CDR3 protein comes from TCRdb applying MiXCR to the multiplex PCR reads. The repertoire holds around 340,000 distinct CDR3 sequences, with roughly 17% as singletons. This clonotype was picked up many times. CDR3 length: 11 amino acids. V gave up 6 bases and J gave up 7 bases, with 9 bases separating them. The clonotype originates from a woman in her 30s with Graves' hyperthyroidism that later progressed to Graves' ophthalmopathy. The material sequenced was blood. The chain has TRBV12-3 or TRBV12-4 and TRBJ1-1; D is uncertain. CDR3 sequence: CASSLKIEAFF. CDR3 nucleotide sequence: TGTGCCAGCAGCTTAAAAATTGAAGCTTTCTTT.